This TCR beta chain was documented in a study of identical twins. Regarding the study as a whole: The analysis was cross-sectional rather than longitudinal within donors. Analyses of zero insertions could be partly confounded by invariant MAIT and iNKT cells. Within cord blood, abundant beta clonotypes carried fewer insertions, but memory repertoires showed no such trend.

The V gene end was trimmed by 7 bases and the J gene end by 4 bases; junction bases not matched to a gene: 6. This CDR3 has 12 residues. CDR1 is SQVTM and CDR2 is ANQGSEA in the germline V gene. This clonotype was found many times. What it binds is unknown. TCRdb reprocessed the 5' RACE reads with MiXCR, giving one entry per CDR3 protein. The sample lists about 220,000 distinct CDR3 sequences, roughly 7.5% seen once, with less than 2.5% in the top ten. This sample also appeared in a second study, on yellow fever vaccine responses in identical twins.

The chain carries TRBV29-1 and TRBJ1-1; 7 bases align to TRBD1. The sample comprised memory (CD45RO+) T cells sorted from blood. This receptor was identified in a woman aged 18-35 years in good health. The CDR3 protein is CSALTGLTEAFF. CDR3 coding DNA: TGCAGCGCATTGACAGGGCTCACTGAAGCTTTCTTT.